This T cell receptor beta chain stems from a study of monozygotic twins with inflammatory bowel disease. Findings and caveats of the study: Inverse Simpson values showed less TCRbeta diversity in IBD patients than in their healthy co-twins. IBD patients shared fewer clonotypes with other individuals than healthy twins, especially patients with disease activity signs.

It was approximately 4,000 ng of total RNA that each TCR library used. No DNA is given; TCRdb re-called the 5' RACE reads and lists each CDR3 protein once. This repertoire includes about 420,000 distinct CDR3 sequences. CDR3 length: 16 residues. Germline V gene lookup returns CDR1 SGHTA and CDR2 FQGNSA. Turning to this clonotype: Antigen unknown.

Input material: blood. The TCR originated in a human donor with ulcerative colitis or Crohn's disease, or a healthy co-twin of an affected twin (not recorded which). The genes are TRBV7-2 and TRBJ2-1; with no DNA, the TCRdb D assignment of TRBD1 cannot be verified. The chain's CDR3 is CASSLDAGGPYNEQFF.